This TCR beta chain was sequenced for a study of cytomegalovirus exposure and HLA in healthy donors. Study results and limitations: Reportedly, TCR beta sequences accurately predicted HLA-A and HLA-B alleles in most subjects. Altogether, 150 to 200 TCR beta chains were recorded as cytomegalovirus-associated.

About this clone: Its specificity is not known.

The primer mix had 60 Vbeta and 13 Jbeta primers. As processed by the authors: A follow-up analysis tallied around 76 million unique TCR beta chains, roughly 11 million shared. Measured with immunoSEQ multiplex PCR; TCRdb has only the in-frame clones, and not every one. V, J and clone size are those of that table, while D and trimming were read from the DNA. The sample holds about 180,000 clones, almost 80% seen once. The V end was cut by 4 bases, the J end by 0 bases, with 12 bases between. The length of the CDR3 is 15 residues. Germline CDR1 reads MDHEN; CDR2 reads SYDVKM. The TCR was taken from a middle-aged man in good health and CMV-seropositive. V is TRBV28 and J is TRBJ1-1; D remains unclear. Sequenced input: PBMCs. The CDR3 nucleotides read TGTGCCAGCAGTTCCCCGCGCACCCTGAACACTGAAGCTTTCTTT. Translating it yields CASSSPRTLNTEAFF.